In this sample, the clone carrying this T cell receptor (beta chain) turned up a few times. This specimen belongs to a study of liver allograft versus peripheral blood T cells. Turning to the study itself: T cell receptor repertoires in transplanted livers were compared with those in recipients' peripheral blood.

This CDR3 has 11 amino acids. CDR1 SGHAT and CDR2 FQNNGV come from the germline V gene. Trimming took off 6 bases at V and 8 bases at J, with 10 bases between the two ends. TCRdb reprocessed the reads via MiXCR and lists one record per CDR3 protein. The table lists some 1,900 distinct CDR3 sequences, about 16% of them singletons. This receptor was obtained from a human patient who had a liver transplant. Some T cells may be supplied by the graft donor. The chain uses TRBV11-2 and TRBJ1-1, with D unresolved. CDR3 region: CASRAGPEAFF. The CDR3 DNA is TGTGCCAGCAGAGCCGGACCCGAAGCTTTCTTT.